Below are 27 T cell receptor beta chains sequenced from a single sample in a study of shared clonotypes between healthy human individuals. The assay was immunoSEQ multiplex PCR, and TCRdb's table has in-frame clones only and misses some. This table holds about 1,800,000 clones, about 94% found once. Naive CD8 cells, CD45RO-negative and positively selected for CCR7, excluded terminally differentiated effector memory CD45RA+ cells. The specimen was naive CD8+ T cells sorted from blood. Receptors originate from a man in his late teens or twenties in good health.

The chain carries TRBV13 and TRBJ2-7; D unclear. This CDR3 is built from 14 residues. The germline V and J ends were trimmed by 8 bases and 2 bases, with 16 bases remaining between them. Per germline, CDR1 PRHDT and CDR2 FYEKMQ (reference sequence). CDR3 amino acids: CASSPGGVAYEQYF. CDR3 sequence (DNA): TGTGCCAGCTCGCCGGGTGGGGTTGCCTACGAGCAGTACTTC.

CDR3 coding DNA: TGTGCCAGCAGCTTAGGACAGGGGGTCAATGAGCAGTTCTTC. Protein sequence: CASSLGQGVNEQFF. This chain connects TRBV7-2 to TRBJ2-1, with 9 bases that match TRBD1. Germline V CDR1 and CDR2: SGHTA, FQGNSA. The CDR3 length is 14 residues. V lost 1 base and J lost 6; bases outside the gene matches: 1.

For this clone: This may be a read error, as it is one base from a much larger clone. The sample contains more than one DNA sequence encoding this CDR3. V usage is TRBV13 and J usage is TRBJ1-1, with D possibly being TRBD1 (5 bases). This CDR3 contains 12 residues. Germline V gives CDR1 PRHDT, CDR2 FYEKMQ (reference sequence). Trimming took off 2 bases at V and 5 bases at J, with 6 bases between the two ends. The CDR3 protein is CASSLRGTEAFF. The CDR3 DNA follows: TGTGCCAGCAGCTTACGGGGGACTGAAGCTTTCTTT.

The chain carries TRBV19 and TRBJ1-5; D might be TRBD1 (5 bases). The V end was cut by 8 bases, the J end by 0 bases, with 20 bases between. The CDR3 sequence is 17 residues long. Germline V gives CDR1 LNHDA, CDR2 SQIVND (reference sequence). The CDR3 spells CASSPYETEHSNQPQHF. CDR3 in DNA: TGTGCCAGTTCTCCCTACGAGACAGAACATAGCAATCAGCCCCAGCATTTT.

The V and J genes are TRBV29-1 and TRBJ2-7; the D is unclear. Trimming took 3 bases from V and 3 from J, leaving 12 bases between them. Looked up from germline, CDR1 is SQVTM and CDR2 is ANQGSEA. The CDR3 spans 13 residues. CDR3 DNA: TGCAGCGTTGAGCGGCTAGAATACTACGAGCAGTACTTC. Its protein is CSVERLEYYEQYF.

The count of this clone is one. The chain uses TRBV15 and TRBJ2-2; D remains unclear. Per the germline V gene, CDR1 is LNHNV and CDR2 is YYDKDF (reference sequence). CDR3 size: 17 residues. V was shortened by 0 bases and J by 1 base, with 12 bases between the two germline ends. CDR3 amino acids: CATSRDLGEVNTGELFF. Here the CDR3 DNA reads TGTGCCACCAGCAGAGATCTGGGCGAGGTGAACACCGGGGAGCTGTTTTTT.

This clone was seen once. V and J are TRBV21-1 and TRBJ2-7; the DNA was not compared with TRBD2, the D call given in the table. TRBV21-1 is designated a pseudogene. This CDR3 has 16 residues. CDR3 loop: CASSQTSGRCSYEQYF. The CDR3 DNA is TGTGCCAGCAGCCAGACTAGCGGGAGATGTTCCTACGAGCAGTACTTC.

The rearrangement links TRBV27 to TRBJ1-3; weak D call: TRBD1 (6 bases). Germline loops: CDR1 MNHEY, CDR2 SMNVEV (reference sequence). Deletions cut 6 bases from V and 4 bases from J, with 13 bases between. The CDR3 is 14 residues long. Here the CDR3 DNA reads TGTGCCAGCAGAGAGGGGGTCAGCGGAAACACCATATATTTT. Protein product: CASREGVSGNTIYF.

The chain recombines TRBV4-1 with TRBJ1-5; no definite D call. Germline loops: CDR1 MGHRA, CDR2 YSYEKL. V gave up 1 base and J gave up 8 bases, with 15 bases separating them. The CDR3 consists of 15 residues. The CDR3 coding sequence is TGCGCCAGCAGCCAAGCGGCGGGCCTCCAGGAGCCCCAGCATTTT. This encodes CASSQAAGLQEPQHF.

V and J are TRBV21-1 and TRBJ2-7. TRBV21-1 is classified as a pseudogene. This CDR3 comprises 17 residues. The CDR3 bases are TGTGCCAGCAGCAAAGCGCTTTTACGGGGGCGACCCTACGAGCAGTACTTC. This codes for CASSKALLRGRPYEQYF.

The chain has TRBV27 and TRBJ1-4; the match to TRBD1 covers 9 bases. Germline CDR1 reads MNHEY; CDR2 reads SMNVEV (reference sequence). The V segment lost 7 bases and the J segment 5 bases; nucleotides outside the gene matches: 8. The CDR3 spans 15 residues. The CDR3 spells CASNELGQGNEKLFF. In nucleotides, the CDR3 is TGTGCCAGCAACGAACTGGGACAGGGCAATGAAAAACTGTTTTTT.

The J gene is TRBJ1-2, the V gene TRBV9; no reliable D call. The CDR3 loop spans 14 amino acids. V was trimmed by 6 bases and J by 0 bases, leaving 12 bases between them. Germline CDR1 is SGDLS and CDR2 is YYNGEE. CDR3 amino acids: CASTLQQTNYGYTF. In DNA, the CDR3 is TGTGCCAGCACCCTGCAACAGACTAACTATGGCTACACCTTC.

The chain joins TRBV5-1 to TRBJ2-3; D not resolved. The CDR3 covers 14 residues. CDR1 is SGHRS and CDR2 is YFSETQ in the germline V gene. Between the trimmed V and J ends, which lost 5 bases and 4 bases, there was a span of 14 bases. In nucleotides, the CDR3 is TGCGCCAGCAGTCCCGTCGGTGGCGCAGATACGCAGTATTTT. It is translated as CASSPVGGADTQYF.

The count of this clone is one. V usage is TRBV18 and J usage is TRBJ2-3; no clear D gene. Trimming left V 3 bases short and J 2 bases short, with 27 bases between. The CDR3 length is 20 residues. The germline gives CDR1 KGHSH, CDR2 LQKENI. The CDR3 loop is CASSPIFAVAPAIDTDTQYF. CDR3 nucleotides: TGTGCCAGCTCACCCATTTTCGCTGTGGCGCCCGCTATTGACACAGATACGCAGTATTTT.

This clone was seen a few times. This same CDR3 is encoded by further DNA sequences in the sample. The chain employs TRBV27 and TRBJ2-7, with 10 nucleotides matching TRBD2. The V gene end was trimmed by 3 bases and the J gene end by 4 bases; junction bases not matched to a gene: 3. The germline V gene has CDR1 MNHEY and CDR2 SMNVEV (reference sequence). This CDR3 region has 14 residues. CDR3 amino acids: CASSFSGGAYEQYF. The DNA for the CDR3 is TGTGCCAGCAGTTTCAGCGGGGGGGCTTACGAGCAGTACTTC.

J is TRBJ1-2 and V is TRBV4-3; a possible D gene is TRBD1 (5 bases). Germline-derived CDR1 and CDR2 are LGHNA and YSLEER. The CDR3 runs to 17 residues. V shed 0 bases and J shed 0 bases, with 14 bases lying between them. CDR3 in amino acids: CASSQDRTGLTNYGYTF. DNA for the CDR3: TGCGCCAGCAGCCAAGATCGTACAGGCCTGACTAACTATGGCTACACCTTC.

About this clone itself: Other DNA sequences in this sample translate to the same CDR3. This chain uses TRBV5-1 with TRBJ1-2; 9 positions agree with TRBD1. This CDR3 region has 12 residues. Looked up from germline, CDR1 is SGHRS and CDR2 is YFSETQ. Trimming at V came to 3 bases and at J to 8 bases, leaving 2 bases not matched to a gene. Here the CDR3 DNA reads TGCGCCAGCAGCTGGGACAGGGACGGCTACACCTTC. The encoded protein is CASSWDRDGYTF.

The chain joins TRBV5-1 to TRBJ2-1; the match to TRBD2 covers 12 bases. The CDR3 covers 17 residues. From germline, CDR1 is SGHRS and CDR2 YFSETQ. With V trimmed by 5 bases and J by 7 bases, 13 bases remained unmatched. As DNA, the CDR3 is TGCGCCAGCAGGCACGGACTAGCGGGAAGTCGGGAAAATGAGCAGTTCTTC. This codes for CASRHGLAGSRENEQFF.

The rearrangement links TRBV10-2 to TRBJ2-5; 12 bases match TRBD2. V shed 7 bases and J 4 bases; nucleotides not matched to a gene: 4. Germline values: CDR1 WSHSY, CDR2 SAAADI. The CDR3 runs 14 residues. CDR3 coding DNA: TGCGCCAGCACCATGACTAGCGGGGGAGAGACCCAGTACTTC. Translation gives CASTMTSGGETQYF.

The chain couples TRBV28 to TRBJ1-5, with 7 bases that match TRBD1. This CDR3 contains 14 residues. From germline, CDR1 is MDHEN and CDR2 SYDVKM. The V and J ends lost 3 bases and 7 bases, in that order; junction bases with no gene match: 6. CDR3 loop: CASSFRGMRQPQHF. The CDR3 DNA reads as TGTGCCAGCAGTTTCAGGGGGATGCGGCAGCCCCAGCATTTT.

This chain uses TRBV11-1 with TRBJ1-2; 7 bases align to TRBD1. Germline V gene sequence: CDR1 SGHAT, CDR2 FQDESV (reference sequence). The V gene end was trimmed by 5 bases and the J gene end by 2 bases; junction bases not matched to a gene: 5. This CDR3 region has 14 residues. The CDR3: CASSGLQGNYGYTF. The CDR3 DNA reads TGTGCCAGCAGCGGGTTACAGGGGAACTATGGCTACACCTTC.

The rearrangement joins TRBV29-1 to TRBJ2-7; maybe TRBD1 (6 bases). V was shortened by 4 bases and J by 2 bases, with 12 bases between the two germline ends. This CDR3 is 13 amino acids long. In germline, CDR1 is SQVTM, CDR2 ANQGSEA. The CDR3 loop reads CSVAGADPYEQYF. CDR3 nucleotides: TGCAGCGTTGCAGGGGCGGACCCCTACGAGCAGTACTTC.

There are a few counts of this clone. The chain has TRBV19 and TRBJ2-7; the D is unclear. The CDR3 has 13 residues. Germline V lookup: CDR1 LNHDA, CDR2 SQIVND (reference sequence). Between the trimmed V and J ends, which lost 5 bases and 3 bases, there was a span of 11 bases. The CDR3 nucleotides are TGTGCCAGTAGTGAAGGCCCCCTCTACGAGCAGTACTTC. Its protein product is CASSEGPLYEQYF. Supplemented by reference TRBV19 and TRBJ2-7, the full variable domain reads DGGITQSPKYLFRKEGQNVTLSCEQNLNHDAMYWYRQDPGQGLRLIYYSQIVNDFQKGDIAEGYSVSREKKESFPLTVTSAQKNPTAFYLCASSEGPLYEQYFGPGTRLTVT.

The gene calls are TRBV7-2 and TRBJ2-3; possibly TRBD2 for D (6 bases). The CDR3 sequence is 15 residues long. Germline V gene lookup returns CDR1 SGHTA and CDR2 FQGNSA. V was pared by 3 bases and J by 6 bases, with 16 bases between. The CDR3 coding sequence is TGTGCCAGCAGCTTGGGTCCCGGGAGTTTGGATACGCAGTATTTT. Translating it yields CASSLGPGSLDTQYF.

The genes are TRBV2 and TRBJ2-7, with D possibly being TRBD1 (7 bases). V lost 3 bases and J lost 3, with 15 bases in between. In germline, CDR1 is SNHLY, CDR2 FYNNEI. CDR3 length: 15 amino acids. The CDR3 loop reads CASSDVQGGFYEQYF. The CDR3 DNA follows: TGTGCCAGCAGTGATGTTCAGGGGGGTTTCTACGAGCAGTACTTC.

The rearrangement uses TRBV6-6 and TRBJ1-1, with 8 bases fitting TRBD1. J lost 4 bases, V lost 6 bases, and 4 bases had no gene match. This CDR3 has 13 residues. Germline lookup yields CDR1 MNHNY and CDR2 SVGAGI (reference sequence). The CDR3: CASSGTGGTEAFF. The CDR3, as DNA: TGTGCCAGCAGCGGAACAGGGGGCACTGAAGCTTTCTTT.

This clone was seen only once. The V gene is TRBV9, the J gene TRBJ1-2, with a tentative D call TRBD1 (5 bases). Looked up from germline, CDR1 is SGDLS and CDR2 is YYNGEE. This CDR3 has 12 amino acids. The V and J ends lost 3 bases and 5 bases respectively, with 8 bases between them. The CDR3 loop reads CASSEGAYGYTF. CDR3 DNA sequence: TGTGCCAGCAGCGAAGGGGCATATGGCTACACCTTC.